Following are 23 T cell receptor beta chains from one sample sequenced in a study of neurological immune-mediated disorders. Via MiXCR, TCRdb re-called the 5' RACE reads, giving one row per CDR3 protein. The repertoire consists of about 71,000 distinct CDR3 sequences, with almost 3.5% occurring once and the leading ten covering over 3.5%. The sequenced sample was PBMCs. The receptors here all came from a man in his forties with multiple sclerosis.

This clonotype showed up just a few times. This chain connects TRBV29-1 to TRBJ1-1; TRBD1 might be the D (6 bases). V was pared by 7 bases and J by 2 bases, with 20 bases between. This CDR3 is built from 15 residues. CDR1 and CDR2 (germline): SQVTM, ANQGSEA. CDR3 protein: CSGLGRGAQNTEAFF. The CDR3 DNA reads TGCAGCGGATTGGGACGGGGGGCGCAAAACACTGAAGCTTTCTTT.

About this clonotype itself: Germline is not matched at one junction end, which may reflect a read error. This CDR3 is CGSSAFTPGLVGADTQYF. The CDR3 DNA sequence: TGCGGCAGCAGCGCATTCACTCCGGGACTAGTGGGGGCAGATACGCAGTATTTT. The chain has TRBV5-1 and TRBJ2-3, with 8 bases aligning to TRBD2. The CDR3 is 18 amino acids. The germline V gene has CDR1 SGHRS and CDR2 YFSETQ.

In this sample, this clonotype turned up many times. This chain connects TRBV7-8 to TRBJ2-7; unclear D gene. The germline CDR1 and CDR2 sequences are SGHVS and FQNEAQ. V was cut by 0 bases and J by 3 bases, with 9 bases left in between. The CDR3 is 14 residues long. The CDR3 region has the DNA TGTGCCAGCAGCTTAGCACCTGACAACTACGAGCAGTACTTC. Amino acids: CASSLAPDNYEQYF.

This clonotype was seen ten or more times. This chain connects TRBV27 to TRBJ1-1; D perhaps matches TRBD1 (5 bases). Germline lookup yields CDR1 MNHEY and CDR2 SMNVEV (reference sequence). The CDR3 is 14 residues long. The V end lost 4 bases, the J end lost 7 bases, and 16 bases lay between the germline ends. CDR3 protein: CASSSVGAENEAFF. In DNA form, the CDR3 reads TGTGCCAGCAGTTCTGTAGGGGCGGAAAATGAAGCTTTCTTT.

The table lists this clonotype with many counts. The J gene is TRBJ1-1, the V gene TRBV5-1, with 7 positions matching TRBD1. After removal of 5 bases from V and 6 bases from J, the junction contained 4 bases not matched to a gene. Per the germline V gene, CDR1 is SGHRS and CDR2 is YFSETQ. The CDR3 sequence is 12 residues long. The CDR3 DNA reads TGCGCCAGCAGTCGACAGGGTGCTGAAGCTTTCTTT. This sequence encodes CASSRQGAEAFF.

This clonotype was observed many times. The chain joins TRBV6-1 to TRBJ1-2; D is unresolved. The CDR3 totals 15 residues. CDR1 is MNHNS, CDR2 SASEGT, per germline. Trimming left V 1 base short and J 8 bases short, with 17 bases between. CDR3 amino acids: CASSEDGRRTGGYTF. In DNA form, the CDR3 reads TGTGCCAGCAGTGAAGACGGCCGCCGAACGGGGGGCTACACCTTC.

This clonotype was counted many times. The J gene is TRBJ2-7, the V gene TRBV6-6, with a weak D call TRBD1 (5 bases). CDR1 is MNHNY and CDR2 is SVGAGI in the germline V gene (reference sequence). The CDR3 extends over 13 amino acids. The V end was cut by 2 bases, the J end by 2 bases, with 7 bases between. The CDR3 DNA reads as TGTGCCAGCAGTTACGCACAGGCCTACGAGCAGTACTTC. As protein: CASSYAQAYEQYF.

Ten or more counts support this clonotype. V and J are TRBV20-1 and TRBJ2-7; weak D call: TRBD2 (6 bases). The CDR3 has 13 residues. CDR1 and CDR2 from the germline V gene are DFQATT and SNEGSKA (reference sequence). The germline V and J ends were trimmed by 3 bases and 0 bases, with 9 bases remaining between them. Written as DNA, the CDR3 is TGCAGTGCTAGTTCCGGGGGCTCCTACGAGCAGTACTTC. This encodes CSASSGGSYEQYF.

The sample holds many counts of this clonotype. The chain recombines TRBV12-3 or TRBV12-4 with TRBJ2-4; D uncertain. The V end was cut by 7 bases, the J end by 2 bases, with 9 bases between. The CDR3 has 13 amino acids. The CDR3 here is CASTTPTKNIQYF. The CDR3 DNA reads TGTGCCAGCACTACTCCCACCAAAAACATTCAGTACTTC.

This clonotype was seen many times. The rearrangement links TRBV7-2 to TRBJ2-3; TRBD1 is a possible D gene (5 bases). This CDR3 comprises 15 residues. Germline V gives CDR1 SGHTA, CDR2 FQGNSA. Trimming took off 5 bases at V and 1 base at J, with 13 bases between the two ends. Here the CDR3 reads CASSRTRDRTDTQYF. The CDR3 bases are TGTGCCAGCAGCCGGACACGAGACCGCACAGATACGCAGTATTTT.

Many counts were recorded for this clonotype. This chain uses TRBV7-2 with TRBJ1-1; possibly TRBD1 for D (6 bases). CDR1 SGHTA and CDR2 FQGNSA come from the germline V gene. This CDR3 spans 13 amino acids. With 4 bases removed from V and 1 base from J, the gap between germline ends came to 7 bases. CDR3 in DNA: TGTGCCAGCAGCTCGGACAGGAACACTGAAGCTTTCTTT. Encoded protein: CASSSDRNTEAFF.

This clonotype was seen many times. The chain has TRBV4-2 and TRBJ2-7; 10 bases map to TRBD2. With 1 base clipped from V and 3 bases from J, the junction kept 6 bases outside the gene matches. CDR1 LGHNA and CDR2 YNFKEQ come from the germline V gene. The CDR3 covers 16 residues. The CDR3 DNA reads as TGTGCCAGCAGCCAAGTGGAAACTAGCGGGATCTACGAGCAGTACTTC. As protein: CASSQVETSGIYEQYF.

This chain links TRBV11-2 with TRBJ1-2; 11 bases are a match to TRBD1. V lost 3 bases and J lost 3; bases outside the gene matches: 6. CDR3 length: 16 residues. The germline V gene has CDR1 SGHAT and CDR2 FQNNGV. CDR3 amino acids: CASSFRTGGAYYGYTF. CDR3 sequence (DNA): TGTGCCAGCAGCTTTCGGACAGGGGGCGCCTACTATGGCTACACCTTC. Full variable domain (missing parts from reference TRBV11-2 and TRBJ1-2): EAGVAQSPRYKIIEKRQSVAFWCNPISGHATLYWYQQILGQGPKLLIQFQNNGVVDDSQLPKDRFSAERLKGVDSTLKIQPAKLEDSAVYLCASSFRTGGAYYGYTFGSGTRLTVV.

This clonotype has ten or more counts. The CDR3, as DNA: TGTGCCAGCAGCTTAGCGCTCGGCTCTGGAAACACCATATATTTT. It specifies CASSLALGSGNTIYF. The rearrangement links TRBV7-9 to TRBJ1-3; D gene ambiguous. With 0 bases removed from V and 0 bases from J, the gap between germline ends came to 6 bases. CDR1 is SEHNR and CDR2 is FQNEAQ in the germline V gene (reference sequence). The CDR3 is 15 amino acids.

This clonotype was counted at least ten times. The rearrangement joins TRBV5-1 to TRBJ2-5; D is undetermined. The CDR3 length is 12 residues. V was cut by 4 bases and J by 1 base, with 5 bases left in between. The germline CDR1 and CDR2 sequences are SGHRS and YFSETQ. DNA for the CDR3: TGCGCCAGCAGCGATAGCCAAGAGACCCAGTACTTC. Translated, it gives CASSDSQETQYF.

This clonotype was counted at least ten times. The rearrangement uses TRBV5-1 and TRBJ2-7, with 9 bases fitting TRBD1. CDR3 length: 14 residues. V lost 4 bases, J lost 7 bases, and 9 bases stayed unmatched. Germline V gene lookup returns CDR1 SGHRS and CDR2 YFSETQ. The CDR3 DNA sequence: TGCGCCAGCAGCGACAGGACAGGGGTTTCAGAGCAGTACTTC. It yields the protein CASSDRTGVSEQYF. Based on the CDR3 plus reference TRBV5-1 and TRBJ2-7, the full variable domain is KAGVTQTPRYLIKTRGQQVTLSCSPISGHRSVSWYQQTPGQGLQFLFEYFSETQRNKGNFPGRFSGRQFSNSRSEMNVSTLELGDSALYLCASSDRTGVSEQYFGPGTRLTVT.

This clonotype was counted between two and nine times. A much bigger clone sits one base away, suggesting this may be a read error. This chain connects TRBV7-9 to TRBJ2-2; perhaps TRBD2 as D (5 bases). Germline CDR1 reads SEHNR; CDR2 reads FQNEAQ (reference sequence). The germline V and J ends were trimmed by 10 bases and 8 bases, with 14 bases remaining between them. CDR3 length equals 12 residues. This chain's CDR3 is CANRPEVGELFF. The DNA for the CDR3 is TGTGCCAACAGACCGGAGGTGGGGGAGCTGTTTTTT.

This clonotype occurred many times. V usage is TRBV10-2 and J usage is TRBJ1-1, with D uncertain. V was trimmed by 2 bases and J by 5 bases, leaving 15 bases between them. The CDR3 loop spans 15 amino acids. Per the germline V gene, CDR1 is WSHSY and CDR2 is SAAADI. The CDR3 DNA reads TGCGCCAGCAGTGAGGTGGCGGCCGGGGAAACTGAAGCTTTCTTT. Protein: CASSEVAAGETEAFF.

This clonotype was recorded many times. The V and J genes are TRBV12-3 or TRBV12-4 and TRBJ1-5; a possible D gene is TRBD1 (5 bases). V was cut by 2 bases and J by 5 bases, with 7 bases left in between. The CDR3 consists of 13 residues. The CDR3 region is CASSLSGHQPQHF. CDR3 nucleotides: TGTGCCAGCAGTTTATCAGGGCATCAGCCCCAGCATTTT.

CDR3 amino acids: CAINPGATYNEQFF. Written as DNA, the CDR3 is TGTGCCATCAACCCCGGGGCGACGTACAATGAGCAGTTCTTC. The V call is TRBV10-3, the J call TRBJ2-1; D may correspond to TRBD1 or TRBD2 (5 bases each). The CDR3 is 14 amino acids. V was trimmed by 7 bases and J by 4 bases, leaving 14 bases between them. The germline CDR1 and CDR2 sequences are ENHRY and SYGVKD.

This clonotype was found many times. CDR3 in amino acids: CSATPILRTRERDTQYF. CDR3 nucleotides: TGCAGTGCTACCCCCATCCTCCGGACCCGGGAAAGGGATACGCAGTATTTT. The rearrangement links TRBV20-1 to TRBJ2-3, with D possibly matching TRBD2 (5 bases). V was cut by 4 bases and J by 6 bases, with 26 bases left in between. Germline lookup yields CDR1 DFQATT and CDR2 SNEGSKA (reference sequence). CDR3 length equals 17 residues.

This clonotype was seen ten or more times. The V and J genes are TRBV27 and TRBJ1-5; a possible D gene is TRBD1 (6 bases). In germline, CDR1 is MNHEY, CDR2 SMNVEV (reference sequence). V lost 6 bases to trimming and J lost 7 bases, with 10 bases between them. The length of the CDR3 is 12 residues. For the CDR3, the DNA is TGTGCCAGCAGCTATAGGGGGCAGCCCCAGCATTTT. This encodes CASSYRGQPQHF.

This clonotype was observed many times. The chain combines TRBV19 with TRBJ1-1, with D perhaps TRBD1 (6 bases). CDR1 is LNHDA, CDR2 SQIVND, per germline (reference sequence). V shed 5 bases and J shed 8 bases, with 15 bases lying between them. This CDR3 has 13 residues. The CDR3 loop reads CASSSIRTEEAFF. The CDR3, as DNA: TGTGCCAGTAGTTCAATTCGGACAGAAGAAGCTTTCTTT.